Below are 22 T cell receptor beta chains sequenced from a single sample in a study of tumor and adjacent non-tumor tissue in lung cancer. A modified ARM-PCR protocol with three rounds of nested PCR amplified TCRbeta. TCRdb reanalysed the multiplex PCR reads using MiXCR and keeps one entry per CDR3 protein. The sample comprises roughly 76,000 distinct CDR3 sequences, around 70% of which are singletons, and approximately 12% rests with the top ten. No cell sorting was done before RNA was extracted from the tissue. The sample comprised lung tumor tissue. These receptors were collected from a woman in her 70s with non-small cell lung cancer.

In this sample, this clonotype turned up many times. The chain recombines TRBV30 with TRBJ2-1; 7 bases align to TRBD2. The CDR3 totals 18 residues. Germline V gene lookup returns CDR1 GTSNPN and CDR2 SVGIG (reference sequence). Unmatched junction bases numbered 20, after V lost 2 bases and J lost 7 bases. The CDR3 region is CAWSFPGGGRAAINEQFF. DNA of the CDR3: TGTGCCTGGAGTTTCCCGGGAGGCGGGAGAGCCGCCATAAATGAGCAGTTCTTC.

A few counts support this clonotype. This chain joins TRBV5-1 and TRBJ2-4; no clear D gene. The CDR3 loop spans 13 amino acids. CDR1 is SGHRS, CDR2 YFSETQ, per germline. DNA of the CDR3: TGCGGAAGGTGGCGAGTAGCCAAAAACATTCAGTACTTC. Translated, it gives CGRWRVAKNIQYF.

On this clonotype itself: The germline gene is not matched at one end of the junction; a read error may be the cause. The chain recombines TRBV11-3 with TRBJ2-2; perhaps TRBD2 as D (5 bases). The length of the CDR3 is 18 residues. Per germline, CDR1 SGHNT and CDR2 YENEEA. DNA for the CDR3: TGTGCCAGCAACTTAAAAGGTTACGGACGGGCGAACACCGGGGAGCCGTTTTTT. The encoded protein is CASNLKGYGRANTGEPFF.

V gene TRBV11-3 combines with J gene TRBJ2-3, with 7 bases matching TRBD2. V dropped 5 bases and J dropped 6; count of bases not matched to a gene: 11. The CDR3 is 15 residues long. The germline gives CDR1 SGHNT, CDR2 YENEEA. CDR3 coding DNA: TGTGCCAGCAGCATGGGGGGGAGCCCCACGGATACGCAGTATTTT. As protein: CASSMGGSPTDTQYF. Supplemented by reference TRBV11-3 and TRBJ2-3, the full variable domain reads EAGVVQSPRYKIIEKKQPVAFWCNPISGHNTLYWYLQNLGQGPELLIRYENEEAVDDSQLPKDRFSAERLKGVDSTLKIQPAELGDSAVYLCASSMGGSPTDTQYFGPGTRLTVL.

This sequence joins TRBV6-5 and TRBJ1-1; D may be TRBD1 (6 bases). V lost 9 bases, J lost 0 bases, and 17 bases lay in between. The CDR3 covers 15 residues. Germline CDR1 and CDR2: MNHEY and SVGAGI. CDR3 residues: CASRQKGELNTEAFF. The CDR3 DNA follows: TGTGCCAGTAGGCAGAAGGGGGAGCTGAACACTGAAGCTTTCTTT.

A word on this clonotype: This likely comes from a read error, as the CDR3 has no conserved phenylalanine or tryptophan at its end. This chain joins TRBV6-6 and TRBJ2-5; maybe TRBD2 (5 bases). The ends were cut back, 4 bases at V and 6 bases at J, with 12 bases in the middle. This CDR3 is 13 amino acids long. Germline CDR1 MNHNY, CDR2 SVGAGI (reference sequence). The CDR3 loop is CASSWARAQTQYI. CDR3 nucleotides: TGTGCCAGCAGTTGGGCGAGGGCGCAGACCCAGTACATC.

The chain recombines TRBV11-1 with TRBJ2-2; TRBD1 might be the D (6 bases). The germline V gene has CDR1 SGHAT and CDR2 FQDESV (reference sequence). The CDR3 is 15 amino acids. This CDR3 reads CTNSLTGHLAGELFF. The DNA for the CDR3 is TGTACCAACAGTTTAACGGGACACCTTGCCGGGGAGCTGTTTTTT.

About this clonotype itself: A read error is likely, as this CDR3 ends without the conserved phenylalanine or tryptophan. This chain links TRBV7-3 with TRBJ1-6, with unresolved D. CDR3 length: 13 amino acids. V was trimmed by 5 bases and J by 7 bases, leaving 9 bases between them. Germline CDR1 reads SGHTA; CDR2 reads FQGTGA. The CDR3 nucleotides are TGTGCCAGCAGCCGGGATCAAAATTCACCCCTCCACCTT. This gives the protein CASSRDQNSPLHL.

Concerning this clonotype: Compared with germline, one end of the junction differs, possibly owing to a read error. This rearrangement joins TRBV6-2 or TRBV6-3 to TRBJ2-7; tentative D call: TRBD1 (6 bases). From germline, CDR1 is MNHEY and CDR2 SVGEGT. This CDR3 region has 13 residues. The DNA for the CDR3 is TGTGTCAGCAGTTACTCCCGACAGGCCGAGCAGTACTTC. This encodes CVSSYSRQAEQYF.

This clonotype was recorded many times. This chain joins TRBV7-8 and TRBJ2-1, with 9 positions matching TRBD2. V dropped 4 bases and J dropped 8; count of bases not matched to a gene: 9. This CDR3 has 15 amino acids. Germline V CDR1 and CDR2: SGHVS, FQNEAQ. Here the CDR3 DNA reads TGTGCCAGCAGCTCGTTGGGACTAGCATTGGATGAGCAGTTCTTC. Amino acids: CASSSLGLALDEQFF.

This clonotype came up once. The chain joins TRBV6-5 to TRBJ1-5; D possibly corresponds to TRBD1 (5 bases). The germline V and J ends were trimmed by 5 bases and 5 bases, with 10 bases remaining between them. CDR3 size: 13 residues. Germline V gene sequence: CDR1 MNHEY, CDR2 SVGAGI. The CDR3 sequence is CASSDEGHQPQHF. The DNA for the CDR3 is TGTGCCAGCAGTGACGAGGGACATCAGCCCCAGCATTTT.

To note about this clonotype: Here the CDR3 omits its conserved ending phenylalanine or tryptophan, so a read error is the likely source. The chain uses TRBV29-1 and TRBJ2-5; perhaps TRBD2 as D (6 bases). Trimming stripped 3 bases from V and 9 bases from J, with 17 bases between. CDR3 length: 13 residues. Germline V CDR1 and CDR2: SQVTM, ANQGSEA. The CDR3 DNA reads TGCAGCGTTGAGCTACTAGCAAGTGAGGCCCAGTACATC. Translation gives CSVELLASEAQYI.

As to this clonotype: This may be a read error: a much more frequent sequence differs by one nucleotide. This sequence joins TRBV5-1 and TRBJ1-1; perhaps TRBD1 as D (5 bases). The germline V and J ends were trimmed by 4 bases and 1 base, with 11 bases remaining between them. This CDR3 has 14 residues. CDR1 and CDR2 (germline): SGHRS, YFSETQ. CDR3 DNA: TGCGCCAGCAGCCTCGGGACGCGGAACACTGAAGCTTTCTTT. It translates to CASSLGTRNTEAFF.

Of note for this clonotype: The CDR3 does not end in the conserved phenylalanine or tryptophan, so this is likely a read error. V gene TRBV6-2 or TRBV6-3 combines with J gene TRBJ2-7; 12 bases are a match to TRBD2. Germline assignment: CDR1 MNHEY and CDR2 SVGEGT. CDR3 length equals 17 residues. Germline trimming cut 2 bases from V and 2 bases from J; bases unmatched to any gene: 7. The CDR3 loop reads CASSYAGLAGRPYEQYS. CDR3 DNA: TGTGCCAGCAGTTACGCTGGACTAGCGGGACGTCCCTACGAGCAGTACTCC.

About this clonotype itself: Compared with germline, one end of the junction differs, possibly owing to a read error. This chain joins TRBV28 and TRBJ2-7; tentatively, D is TRBD2 (6 bases). The germline CDR1 and CDR2 sequences are MDHEN and SYDVKM. The CDR3 is 12 amino acids. The CDR3, as DNA: TGTGCGAGCAGGGCCGGGGGTTACGTGCAGTACTTC. It translates to CASRAGGYVQYF.

Remarks on this clonotype: A junction end diverges from the germline sequence, so it may reflect a read error. The genes are TRBV29-1 and TRBJ2-1; 7 bases agree with TRBD1. Germline V gene data show CDR1 as SQVTM and CDR2 as ANQGSEA. CDR3 length: 13 amino acids. CDR3 DNA sequence: TGCAGCGGGGAGACAGGGTTGTGGAATGAGCATTTCTTC. Its protein is CSGETGLWNEHFF.

This clonotype was found a few times. A much larger clone is a single base away; this may be a read error. Here the CDR3 DNA reads TGTGCCAGCAGCAAAGGACAGGGTTCCATCGAGCAGTACTTC. This codes for CASSKGQGSIEQYF. The chain employs TRBV5-4 and TRBJ2-7; TRBD1 agrees at 8 bases. V shed 4 bases, J shed 6 bases, and the junction held 9 bases outside the gene matches. The CDR3 contains 14 residues. Germline V gene sequence: CDR1 SGHNT, CDR2 YYREEE (reference sequence).

Points on this clonotype: A read error may explain this, as a much larger clone is one base away. The chain employs TRBV4-1 and TRBJ2-5; D remains unclear. Per germline, CDR1 MGHRA and CDR2 YSYEKL. The CDR3 is made up of 15 amino acids. DNA for the CDR3: TGCGCCTGCAGCGTGCTTCGCTCGGGCCAAGAGACCCAGTACTTC. It is translated as CACSVLRSGQETQYF.

Remarks on this clonotype: Mismatch with germline at one junction end may stem from a read error. This chain connects TRBV7-9 to TRBJ2-1; 10 bases are shared with TRBD2. Germline CDR1 is SEHNR and CDR2 is FQNEAQ (reference sequence). CDR3 length equals 14 residues. CDR3: CARAGTSVYNEQFF. CDR3 DNA: TGCGCCAGAGCCGGGACTAGCGTATACAATGAGCAGTTCTTC.

Of note for this clonotype: At one boundary the junction diverges from the germline segment, which might be a read error. This sequence joins TRBV6-6 and TRBJ1-5; no definite D call. Per germline, CDR1 MNHNY and CDR2 SVGAGI (reference sequence). This CDR3 has 14 residues. In DNA, the CDR3 is TGTGACAGCAGTTACCCGGACGGGGTACAGCCCCTGCATTTT. Translating gives CDSSYPDGVQPLHF.

As to this clonotype: The junction departs from the called germline gene at one end, perhaps through a read error. This chain links TRBV28 with TRBJ2-3; 11 positions match TRBD2. Germline V gene sequence: CDR1 MDHEN, CDR2 SYDVKM. The CDR3 totals 17 residues. CDR3 sequence reads: CSSSLISGLAEADTQYF. Here the CDR3 DNA reads TGTTCCAGCAGTCTGATTTCGGGACTAGCGGAAGCAGATACGCAGTATTTT.

As for this clonotype: Without the conserved terminal phenylalanine or tryptophan, this CDR3 likely stems from a read error. No DNA is shown, since the ends of the CDR3 on it are uncertain; the CDR3 is the one TCRdb lists. This chain joins TRBV6-1 and TRBJ1-6. The CDR3 numbers 15 amino acids, ends counted. Germline CDR1 is MNHNS and CDR2 is SASEGT. The CDR3 reads CASSGVLGANSPLLI.